The rows below give T cell receptor beta chains drawn from one sample of a study of blood T cell repertoires in COVID-19. This table comes from immunoSEQ multiplex PCR, and its TCRdb copy is limited to in-frame clones, with some not included. The repertoire includes roughly 140,000 clones, around 87% of them detected once, and just over 3% sits in the top ten. What was sequenced was peripheral blood. These receptors were taken from a woman aged 55-75 years with active COVID-19. The CDR3 runs from the conserved cysteine through the conserved F or W. Fields, in order: CDR3 DNA, CDR3 protein, D gene, V gene, clone size, J gene. D genes are given only for firm matches. Clone size is stated in some rows and not others, as once, few, many or a class when expanded.

CDR3 DNA: TGTGCCAGCAGTGGGGACAAATATCAGCCCCAGCATTTT; CDR3 protein: CASSGDKYQPQHF; D gene: -; V gene: TRBV28; clone size: -; J gene: TRBJ1-5
CDR3 DNA: TGCGCCAGCAGCCCCCTGACAGGGGAAGCGGGTGGCTACACCTTC; CDR3 protein: CASSPLTGEAGGYTF; D gene: TRBD1; V gene: TRBV5-1; clone size: -; J gene: TRBJ1-2
CDR3 DNA: TGTGCCAGCAGCTTAGTGCAGGGATCGGATGGCTACACCTTC; CDR3 protein: CASSLVQGSDGYTF; D gene: -; V gene: TRBV7-9; clone size: few; J gene: TRBJ1-2
CDR3 DNA: TGTGCCAGCAGCTTTTCGGGAGAGGGAATCGAGCAGTACTTC; CDR3 protein: CASSFSGEGIEQYF; D gene: -; V gene: TRBV5-6; clone size: -; J gene: TRBJ2-7
CDR3 DNA: TGTGCCAGCAGTTTCCGTACTAGCGTTCCTTTACAGTACAATGAGCAGTTCTTC; CDR3 protein: CASSFRTSVPLQYNEQFF; D gene: TRBD2; V gene: TRBV27; clone size: -; J gene: TRBJ2-1
CDR3 DNA: TGTGCCAGCAGTTCGGACAGGTTAACGGGAAACACCATATATTTT; CDR3 protein: CASSSDRLTGNTIYF; D gene: TRBD1; V gene: TRBV28; clone size: once; J gene: TRBJ1-3
CDR3 DNA: TGTGCCAGCAGTATGGGGCGGCTCCAAGAGACCCAGTACTTC; CDR3 protein: CASSMGRLQETQYF; D gene: -; V gene: TRBV6-5; clone size: -; J gene: TRBJ2-5
CDR3 DNA: TGTGCCAGCAGCCAGTTACTAGCGGGAGTAAGGAATGAGCAGTTCTTC; CDR3 protein: CASSQLLAGVRNEQFF; D gene: TRBD2; V gene: TRBV4-2; clone size: -; J gene: TRBJ2-1
CDR3 DNA: TGTGCCAGCCGGGGCTGGACAGTAACCGGGGGCACAGATACGCAGTATTTT; CDR3 protein: CASRGWTVTGGTDTQYF; D gene: -; V gene: TRBV28; clone size: once; J gene: TRBJ2-3
CDR3 DNA: TGTGCCAGCAGCCTATCCCCCCTAGCGGGAGTCTACTCCTACGAGCAGTACTTC; CDR3 protein: CASSLSPLAGVYSYEQYF; D gene: TRBD2; V gene: TRBV3-1/TRBV3-2; clone size: -; J gene: TRBJ2-7
CDR3 DNA: TGCAGCGTTGACAAGACAGGTAGGGAGCAGTTCTTC; CDR3 protein: CSVDKTGREQFF; D gene: -; V gene: TRBV29-1; clone size: -; J gene: TRBJ2-1
CDR3 DNA: TGTGCCAGTACCCAGCGGGAGTACGACAATGAGCAGTTCTTC; CDR3 protein: CASTQREYDNEQFF; D gene: TRBD2; V gene: TRBV19; clone size: -; J gene: TRBJ2-1
CDR3 DNA: TGCGCCAGCAGCTTGGCCGGGGGGTACACTGAAGCTTTCTTT; CDR3 protein: CASSLAGGYTEAFF; D gene: -; V gene: TRBV5-1; clone size: -; J gene: TRBJ1-1
CDR3 DNA: TGTGCCAGCAGCCGTTTCAGCGGGAGTTCCTACAATGAGCAGTTCTTC; CDR3 protein: CASSRFSGSSYNEQFF; D gene: TRBD2; V gene: TRBV14; clone size: once; J gene: TRBJ2-1
CDR3 DNA: TGTGCCAGCAGCCACTCCGGGACAACGGGATATCACACTGAAGCTTTCTTT; CDR3 protein: CASSHSGTTGYHTEAFF; D gene: -; V gene: TRBV11-3; clone size: -; J gene: TRBJ1-1
CDR3 DNA: TGTGCCAGCAGCTTTTCGACTAATGAGCAGTTCTTC; CDR3 protein: CASSFSTNEQFF; D gene: -; V gene: TRBV7-2; clone size: -; J gene: TRBJ2-1
CDR3 DNA: TGCAGTGCTAGTGGGGGGACAGGAACTGAAGCTTTCTTT; CDR3 protein: CSASGGTGTEAFF; D gene: TRBD1; V gene: TRBV20-1; clone size: -; J gene: TRBJ1-1
CDR3 DNA: TGTGCCAGCAGTTCCGGGACAGAGAGCTATGGCTACACCTTC; CDR3 protein: CASSSGTESYGYTF; D gene: TRBD1; V gene: TRBV6-5; clone size: -; J gene: TRBJ1-2
CDR3 DNA: TGTGCCAGCAGCCGCCGGGACAGGGGTCGAGGCAATCAGCCCCAGCATTTT; CDR3 protein: CASSRRDRGRGNQPQHF; D gene: TRBD1; V gene: TRBV5-4; clone size: once; J gene: TRBJ1-5
CDR3 DNA: TGCGCCAGCAGCGCCTCGGGGGGGAGAACTGAAGCTTTCTTT; CDR3 protein: CASSASGGRTEAFF; D gene: -; V gene: TRBV5-1; clone size: -; J gene: TRBJ1-1
CDR3 DNA: TGTGCCAGCAGCGTAGGCCCTAGCGGCCCACAAGAGACCCAGTACTTC; CDR3 protein: CASSVGPSGPQETQYF; D gene: TRBD2; V gene: TRBV9; clone size: -; J gene: TRBJ2-5
CDR3 DNA: TGTGCCAGCAGTGGGAGGTTTAAGGAGCAGTTCTTC; CDR3 protein: CASSGRFKEQFF; D gene: -; V gene: TRBV7-6; clone size: -; J gene: TRBJ2-1
CDR3 DNA: TGTGCCAGCAGTTACTCCAGCGGGTTTACCTACGAGCAGTACTTC; CDR3 protein: CASSYSSGFTYEQYF; D gene: -; V gene: TRBV28; clone size: -; J gene: TRBJ2-7
CDR3 DNA: TGTGCCAGCAGTGAAGTTCCCGGGACAGGGAATGGCTACACCTTC; CDR3 protein: CASSEVPGTGNGYTF; D gene: TRBD1; V gene: TRBV6-1; clone size: -; J gene: TRBJ1-2
CDR3 DNA: -; CDR3 protein: CASSKVGSGNANTGELFF; D gene: -; V gene: TRBV21-1; clone size: -; J gene: TRBJ2-2
CDR3 DNA: TGTGCCAGCAGCTTGGATGCTAGCGGGCCCTACGAGCAGTACTTC; CDR3 protein: CASSLDASGPYEQYF; D gene: TRBD2; V gene: TRBV5-8; clone size: -; J gene: TRBJ2-7
CDR3 DNA: TGTGCCTGGAGTGTAAGCGGGAGCGTCCACGAGCAGTACTTC; CDR3 protein: CAWSVSGSVHEQYF; D gene: TRBD2; V gene: TRBV30; clone size: -; J gene: TRBJ2-7
CDR3 DNA: TGTGCCAGCAGCTTGGGACAAGTTGAGAACTACACCTTC; CDR3 protein: CASSLGQVENYTF; D gene: -; V gene: TRBV5-5; clone size: -; J gene: TRBJ1-2
CDR3 DNA: TGTGCCAGCAGCTTAGTAGCGCCCACAGATACGCAGTATTTT; CDR3 protein: CASSLVAPTDTQYF; D gene: -; V gene: TRBV7-9; clone size: once; J gene: TRBJ2-3
CDR3 DNA: TGTGCCAGCAGTTTACTAGCGCCCACAGATACGCAGTATTTT; CDR3 protein: CASSLLAPTDTQYF; D gene: TRBD2; V gene: TRBV6-2/TRBV6-3; clone size: once; J gene: TRBJ2-3
CDR3 DNA: TGTGCCAGCATCGAGGGTCCGTATGGTTCCTGGGCGGCAACCGGGACTAGGAGCAATGAGCAGTTCTTC; CDR3 protein: CASIEGPYGSWAATGTRSNEQFF; D gene: -; V gene: TRBV21-1; clone size: -; J gene: TRBJ2-1